The 15 T cell receptor beta chains below come from one sample, sequenced in a study of CD8+ T cells in alopecia areata. Extraction of RNA preceded its reverse transcription into cDNA, which served as the sequencing template. The data were produced by immunoSEQ multiplex PCR, yet TCRdb's version contains in-frame clones alone and is incomplete. The sample consists of more than 90,000 clones, about 61% of them appearing once. Treatment specified: oral pan-JAK inhibitor, 5-10 mg twice daily. This sample comprised CD8+ T cells sorted from blood, obtained at week 4, from a patient treated with tofacitinib. These receptors came from a human donor with alopecia areata.

The chain combines TRBV15 with TRBJ1-6; the D is unclear. This CDR3 has 14 residues. Germline lookup yields CDR1 LNHNV and CDR2 YYDKDF (reference sequence). Deletions cut 0 bases from V and 14 bases from J, with 14 bases between. CDR3 sequence (DNA): TGTGCCACCAGCAGAGATAGAGGTATCCCAACCCTCCACTTT. Its protein product is CATSRDRGIPTLHF.

The chain links TRBV5-6 to TRBJ2-4; D is undetermined. CDR3 size: 11 residues. Per germline, CDR1 SGHDT and CDR2 YYEEEE. Trimming removed 0 bases at V and 13 bases at J, with 8 bases between. CDR3 amino acids: CASSLGGWQYF. CDR3 in DNA: TGTGCCAGCAGCTTGGGGGGTTGGCAGTACTTC.

A few counts support this clone. V is TRBV29-1 and J is TRBJ1-1; D call uncertain. Trimming took off 8 bases at V and 1 base at J, with 11 bases between the two ends. The germline V gene encodes CDR1 SQVTM and CDR2 ANQGSEA. This CDR3 is built from 12 residues. The DNA of the CDR3 is TGCAGCTTCTCAGATGCGAACACTGAAGCTTTCTTT. The encoded protein is CSFSDANTEAFF.

V usage is TRBV15 and J usage is TRBJ2-1, with 12 nucleotides matching TRBD1. Germline CDR1 is LNHNV and CDR2 is YYDKDF (reference sequence). The CDR3 covers 13 residues. The CDR3: CAARDRGRNEQFF. DNA of the CDR3: TGTGCTGCCCGGGACAGGGGGCGCAATGAGCAGTTCTTC.

In this sample, this clone turned up a few times. This rearrangement joins TRBV30 to TRBJ2-1, with 8 nucleotides matching TRBD2. After removal of 1 base from V and 2 bases from J, the junction contained 4 bases not matched to a gene. CDR1 is GTSNPN and CDR2 is SVGIG in the germline V gene (reference sequence). The CDR3 runs to 15 residues. The CDR3 DNA follows: TGTGCCTGGAGTGAGGGACTAGTCACCTACAATGAGCAGTTCTTC. The encoded protein is CAWSEGLVTYNEQFF.

This clone turned up a few times. The chain combines TRBV30 with TRBJ2-5, with TRBD2 as a possible D gene (5 bases). The length of the CDR3 is 14 residues. V was pared by 1 base and J by 2 bases, with 11 bases between. The germline V gene has CDR1 GTSNPN and CDR2 SVGIG (reference sequence). The DNA of the CDR3 is TGTGCCTGGAGTGCGGACTTCTCTCAAGAGACCCAGTACTTC. Translation: CAWSADFSQETQYF.

The rearrangement uses TRBV25-1 and TRBJ2-1; no clear D gene. CDR1 is MGHDK and CDR2 is SYGVNS in the germline V gene. The CDR3 covers 12 residues. Trimming cost V 5 bases and J 5 bases, with 7 bases left between them. CDR3 bases: TGTGCCAGCAGTCCCCAGGACAATGAGCAGTTCTTC. Translation gives CASSPQDNEQFF.

V gene TRBV5-6 combines with J gene TRBJ1-1; possible D gene TRBD1, 5 bases. V lost 2 bases, J lost 1 base, and 12 bases lay in between. Germline V CDR1 and CDR2: SGHDT, YYEEEE. CDR3 length equals 15 residues. CDR3 nucleotides: TGTGCCAGCAGCTTAGAAGGTGGGGGGAACACTGAAGCTTTCTTT. Its translation is CASSLEGGGNTEAFF.

In its sample, this clone was seen once. V and J are TRBV7-8 and TRBJ2-7, with D perhaps matching TRBD2 (5 bases). The germline CDR1 and CDR2 sequences are SGHVS and FQNEAQ. This CDR3 comprises 13 residues. V dropped 5 bases and J dropped 5 bases, with 13 bases sitting between them. The DNA of the CDR3 is TGTGCCAGCAGCCCGCGGGTGGGCGACGAGCAGTACTTC. This codes for CASSPRVGDEQYF.

A few counts support this clone. The rearrangement links TRBV29-1 to TRBJ2-7, with 7 bases matching TRBD2. The ends lost 8 bases at V and 0 bases at J; junction bases unmatched: 7. The CDR3 length is 13 residues. Germline V CDR1 and CDR2: SQVTM, ANQGSEA. The CDR3 DNA is TGCAGCCCCATCGGGGGGAACTCCTACGAGCAGTACTTC. Protein product: CSPIGGNSYEQYF.

This clone occurred a few times. The CDR3 DNA sequence: TGTGCCATCTCAGGGACCGGGACAGCATACTCCTACGAGCAGTACTTC. Encoded protein: CAISGTGTAYSYEQYF. The chain links TRBV7-9 to TRBJ2-7; 7 bases align to TRBD1. This CDR3 has 16 amino acids. V lost 10 bases and J lost 0; bases outside the gene matches: 15. CDR1 SEHNR and CDR2 FQNEAQ come from the germline V gene (reference sequence).

The chain has TRBV15 and TRBJ2-1; a weak D match, TRBD2 (7 bases). This CDR3 spans 15 amino acids. Per germline, CDR1 LNHNV and CDR2 YYDKDF (reference sequence). Trimming took 3 bases from V and 10 from J, leaving 19 bases between them. The chain's CDR3 is CATSSIGQAGAEQFF. In DNA, the CDR3 is TGTGCCACCAGCAGTATAGGGCAGGCGGGGGCCGAGCAGTTCTTC.

The CDR3 sequence is CATSREGTGEETQYF. The DNA of the CDR3 is TGTGCCACCAGCAGAGAGGGGACAGGGGAAGAGACCCAGTACTTC. V is TRBV15 and J is TRBJ2-5; TRBD1 matches 10 bases. Germline V lookup: CDR1 LNHNV, CDR2 YYDKDF (reference sequence). CDR3 length: 15 residues. The V gene end was trimmed by 0 bases and the J gene end by 3 bases; junction bases not matched to a gene: 1.

V gene TRBV30 combines with J gene TRBJ2-7; the match to TRBD2 covers 9 bases. CDR1 and CDR2 (germline): GTSNPN, SVGIG (reference sequence). V lost 3 bases to trimming and J lost 0 bases; unmatched junction nucleotides: 3. This CDR3 contains 14 residues. The CDR3 DNA is TGTGCCTGGAGCGGACTAGCGCTCTCCTACGAGCAGTACTTC. Translation gives CAWSGLALSYEQYF.

The table lists this clone with a few counts. The V call is TRBV5-6, the J call TRBJ2-5; D gene unclear. V lost 0 bases, J lost 7 bases, and 4 bases lay in between. CDR1 SGHDT and CDR2 YYEEEE come from the germline V gene. This CDR3 is built from 11 residues. The CDR3 here is CASSLDATQYF. The CDR3 DNA reads as TGTGCCAGCAGCTTGGATGCGACCCAGTACTTC.